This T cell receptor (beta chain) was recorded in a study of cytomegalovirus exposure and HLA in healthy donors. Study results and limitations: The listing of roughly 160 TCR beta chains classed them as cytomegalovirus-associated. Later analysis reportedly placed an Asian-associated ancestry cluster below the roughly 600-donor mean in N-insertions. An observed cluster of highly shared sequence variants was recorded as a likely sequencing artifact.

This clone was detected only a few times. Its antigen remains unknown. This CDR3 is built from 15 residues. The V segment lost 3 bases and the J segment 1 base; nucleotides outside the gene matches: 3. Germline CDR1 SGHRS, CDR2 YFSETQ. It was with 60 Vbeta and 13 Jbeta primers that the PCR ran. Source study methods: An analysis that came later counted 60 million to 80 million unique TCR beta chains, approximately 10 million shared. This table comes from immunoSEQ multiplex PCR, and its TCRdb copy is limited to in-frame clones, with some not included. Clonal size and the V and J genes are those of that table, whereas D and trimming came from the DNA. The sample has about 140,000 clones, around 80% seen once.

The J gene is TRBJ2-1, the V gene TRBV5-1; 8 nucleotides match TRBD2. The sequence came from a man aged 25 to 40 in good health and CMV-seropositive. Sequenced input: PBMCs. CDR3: CASSSSGGSYNEQFF. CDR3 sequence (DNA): TGCGCCAGCAGCTCGAGCGGGGGTTCCTACAATGAGCAGTTCTTC.